What follows is one T cell receptor (beta chain) and its context. Its cognate antigen is unknown. The data were obtained in a study of shared clonotypes between healthy human individuals. Study-wide background: Contributing individuals were a couple of females and a few males aged 18 to 49. General study points: Investigators collected only blood, and repertoires in tissues likely differ.

Looked up from germline, CDR1 is LGHNA and CDR2 is YSLEER. This CDR3 contains 17 residues. V was clipped by 3 bases and J by 0 bases; unmatched bases: 10. Some clones are missing from TCRdb's copy, which holds only in-frame ones; the method was immunoSEQ multiplex PCR. The sample gives 400,000 to 550,000 clones, approximately 79% of which show up once; about an eighth is in the top ten. The origin of this receptor is a woman aged 40 to 50 in good health. Some clones in this sample may be carry-over from other donors' samples. V usage is TRBV4-3 and J usage is TRBJ2-7, with 8 positions matching TRBD2. The sequenced sample was PBMCs. The CDR3 coding sequence is TGCGCCAGCAGCCAGGGGGTTAGCGGGACATACTCCTACGAGCAGTACTTC. As protein: CASSQGVSGTYSYEQYF.